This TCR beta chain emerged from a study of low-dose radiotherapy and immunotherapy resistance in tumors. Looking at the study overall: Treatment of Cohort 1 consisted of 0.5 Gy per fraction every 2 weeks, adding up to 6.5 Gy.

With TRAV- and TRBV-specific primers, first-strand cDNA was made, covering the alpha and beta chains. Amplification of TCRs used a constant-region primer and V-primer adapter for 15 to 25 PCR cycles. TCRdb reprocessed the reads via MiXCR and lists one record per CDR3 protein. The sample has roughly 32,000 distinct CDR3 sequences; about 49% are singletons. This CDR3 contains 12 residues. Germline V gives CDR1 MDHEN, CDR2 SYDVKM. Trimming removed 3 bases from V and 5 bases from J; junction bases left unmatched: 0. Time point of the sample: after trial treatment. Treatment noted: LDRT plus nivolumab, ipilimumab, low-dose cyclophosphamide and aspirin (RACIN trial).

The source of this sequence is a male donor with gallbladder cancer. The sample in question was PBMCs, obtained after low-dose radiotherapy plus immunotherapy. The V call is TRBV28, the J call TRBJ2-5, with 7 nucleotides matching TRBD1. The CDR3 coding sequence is TGTGCCAGCAGTTTCAGGGGGGAGACCCAGTACTTC. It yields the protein CASSFRGETQYF.